What follows describes a single T cell receptor beta chain. From germline, CDR1 is KGHDR and CDR2 SFDVKD. CDR3 length: 14 residues. With 12 bases removed from V and 6 bases from J, the gap between germline ends came to 19 bases. These data originate in a study of blood T cell repertoires in COVID-19. The assay was immunoSEQ multiplex PCR, and TCRdb's table has in-frame clones only and misses some. This table has about 180,000 clones, 60% to 80% appearing once. This receptor was obtained from a man aged 55 to 70 who had been exposed to COVID-19. The sequenced material came from PBMCs or T cells enriched from blood (not recorded which). The chain uses TRBV24-1 and TRBJ1-4; D uncertain. The CDR3 spells CAPPVSAWDEKLFF. CDR3 DNA: TGTGCCCCCCCTGTAAGCGCGTGGGATGAAAAACTGTTTTTT.